Listed below are T cell receptor beta chains from one sample, sequenced in a study of vaccination effects on CD4 cells after COVID-19. Assay: immunoSEQ multiplex PCR; the TCRdb copy retains only in-frame clones and omits some. The repertoire holds under 55,000 clones, with 60% to 75% as singletons. What these receptors recognize is not known. The specimen comprised CD4+ T cells from PBMCs cultured with a peptide pool, sampled before COVID-19 vaccination. These receptors all stem from a human donor who had a prior SARS-CoV-2 infection. The conserved cysteine and the conserved F or W are not part of the CDR3 here.

V	length	J	CDR3
TRBV7-9	12	TRBJ2-1	ASSSALWGDEQF
TRBV7-7	13	TRBJ2-1	ASSLGSGGSVEQF
TRBV10-3	10	TRBJ1-1	AISDRGPEAF
TRBV27	13	TRBJ2-3	ASNRRQFSTDTQY
TRBV5-4	13	TRBJ2-3	ASSLDYREPDTQY
TRBV6-5	13	TRBJ2-7	ASRSPTKSSYEQY
TRBV29-1	10	TRBJ2-7	SVGRSGYEQY
TRBV30	10	TRBJ1-2	RRTGPNYGYT
TRBV5-1	11	TRBJ1-2	ASRGRLIYGYT
TRBV20-1	11	TRBJ2-7	SASEAAAYEQY
TRBV3-1/TRBV3-2	12	TRBJ1-6	ASSHQGRESPLH
TRBV18	16	TRBJ2-6	ASSLRVNGVSGANVLT
TRBV30	12	TRBJ2-3	AWSTGLWADTQY
TRBV6-5	13	TRBJ2-3	ASNRQGAFTDTQY
TRBV4-3	13	TRBJ2-5	ASSHKQGARTPQY
TRBV6-1	14	TRBJ2-5	ASSDGLAGPQETQY
TRBV5-4	13	TRBJ2-5	ASRRYRDLQETQY
TRBV7-9	12	TRBJ2-5	ASSIRRPEETQY
TRBV7-6	13	TRBJ2-7	ASSLAVGGSYEQY
TRBV7-9	13	TRBJ2-7	ASSFIRTGNYEQY
TRBV30	12	TRBJ1-3	AWNSGTGGNTIY
TRBV18	12	TRBJ1-5	ASSAPWDNQPQH
TRBV2	12	TRBJ1-2	ASSEQGNPYGYT
TRBV19	12	TRBJ1-5	ASTPDTDNQPQH
TRBV5-1	13	TRBJ2-2	ASSLATVAVGELF
TRBV3-1/TRBV3-2	12	TRBJ1-4	ASSQEPSNEKLF
TRBV2	9	TRBJ2-7	ASRLANEQY
TRBV7-2	14	TRBJ2-3	ASSFDGGGGRDTQY
TRBV7-6	14	TRBJ2-2	ASSLLGRVRTGELF
TRBV2	13	TRBJ2-1	ASRPPTGTWNEQF
TRBV2	12	TRBJ1-4	ASKTGEGLEKLF
TRBV7-9	14	TRBJ1-2	ASSLGATFTNYGYT